This T cell receptor (beta chain) was captured by sequencing in a study of cytomegalovirus exposure and HLA in healthy donors. The PCR contained 60 Vbeta and 13 Jbeta primers. Per the authors' pipeline: In a later analysis, roughly 86 million unique TCR beta chains included roughly 11 million shared by two or more donors. Data came from immunoSEQ multiplex PCR; TCRdb stores just in-frame clones and leaves some out. V and J calls and clone size are given by that table; D and trimming were obtained from the DNA. The profile shows under 150,000 clones, approximately 80% of them singletons. Sequenced input: PBMCs. This receptor was identified in a middle-aged woman in good health and CMV-seropositive.

The CDR3 loop is CASSLEEREAYNEQFF. DNA for the CDR3: TGTGCCAGCAGCTTAGAGGAGCGGGAAGCCTACAATGAGCAGTTCTTC. V usage is TRBV11-3 and J usage is TRBJ2-1, with 7 bases fitting TRBD2. Germline CDR1 is SGHNT and CDR2 is YENEEA. Losses at the gene ends were 0 bases for V and 2 bases for J; bases not matched to a gene: 4. The CDR3 has 16 residues.